These T cell receptor beta chains were read from a single sample in a study of monozygotic twins with inflammatory bowel disease. TCRdb reworked the 5' RACE reads into one entry per CDR3 protein, no DNA. Listed are some 330,000 distinct CDR3 sequences; 5.5% to 6.5% falls within the top ten. The sequenced material came from blood. Source of these receptors: a human donor with ulcerative colitis or Crohn's disease, or a healthy co-twin of an affected twin (not recorded which). CDR3s include the opening cysteine and the closing phenylalanine or tryptophan.

TRBV7-2,TRBJ2-3,CASSPWADTQYF
TRBV5-1,TRBJ1-5,CASSLDRGAGQPQHF
TRBV7-2,TRBJ2-1,CASSFLAGEQFF
TRBV20-1,TRBJ2-5,CSARMPGGPETQYF
TRBV18,TRBJ1-1,CASSPTKAGNTEAFF
TRBV6-1,TRBJ1-1,CASSTQGVNTEAFF
TRBV20-1,TRBJ2-5,CSAKIGGQETQYF
TRBV5-1,TRBJ2-1,CASSSGQSAYNEQFF
TRBV20-1,TRBJ2-1,CSALRLGQGFNEQFF
TRBV5-1,TRBJ2-2,CASKEAGANTGELFF
TRBV27,TRBJ2-3,CASSWAAGTQYF
TRBV28,TRBJ2-3,CASSTGPGQNPDTQYF
TRBV20-1,TRBJ2-2,CSASHRGGPGELFF
TRBV5-6,TRBJ2-3,CASSGLLAGGADTQYF
TRBV20-1,TRBJ2-1,CSAENRASGDEQFF
TRBV20-1,TRBJ1-2,CSARSARDRYGYTF
TRBV6-2/TRBV6-3,TRBJ2-5,CASSYWDQETQYF
TRBV6-2/TRBV6-3,TRBJ1-6,CASSRDGNSPLHF
TRBV7-9,TRBJ2-7,CASSPRGYLTGEQYF
TRBV5-1,TRBJ2-1,CASKLKLESLYNEQFF
TRBV15,TRBJ2-2,CATSREAGVSTGELSF
TRBV9,TRBJ1-1,CASSVVRGKNTEAFF
TRBV7-3,TRBJ2-2,CASRVRKNTGELFF
TRBV25-1,TRBJ2-2,CASSPPRQTKEDTGELFF
TRBV5-1,TRBJ2-7,CASSLRGTTYEQYF
TRBV19,TRBJ1-5,CASSIRPGGQPQHF
TRBV29-1,TRBJ1-2,CSVERGSNYGYTF
TRBV24-1,TRBJ2-2,CATSESGGPMTGELFF
TRBV20-1,TRBJ2-7,CSGGLAGLEQYF
TRBV30,TRBJ1-5,CAWSTGQGNQPQHF
TRBV9,TRBJ2-1,CASSVGGSGGYNEQFF